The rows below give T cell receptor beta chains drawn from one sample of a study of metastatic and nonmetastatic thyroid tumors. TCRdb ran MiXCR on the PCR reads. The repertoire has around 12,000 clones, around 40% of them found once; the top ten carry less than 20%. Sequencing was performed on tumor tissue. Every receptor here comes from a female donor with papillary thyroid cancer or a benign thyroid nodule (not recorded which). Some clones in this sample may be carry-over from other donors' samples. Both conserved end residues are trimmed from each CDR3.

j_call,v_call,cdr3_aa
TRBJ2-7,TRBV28,ASSSGTSGRGEQY
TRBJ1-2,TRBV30,ARSGEKGGYT
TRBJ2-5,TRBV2,AGDRGNQETQY
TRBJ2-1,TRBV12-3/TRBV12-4,ASRTAGTSGRSEQF
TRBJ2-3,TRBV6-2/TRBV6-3,ASSPRGATSWGSLVTQY
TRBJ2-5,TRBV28,ASSDIGVGRGETQY
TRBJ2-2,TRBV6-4,ASSDKGATGELF
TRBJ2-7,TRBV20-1,SADGGGNYYEQY
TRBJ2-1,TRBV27,ASSLAGASEQF
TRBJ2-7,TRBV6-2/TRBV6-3,ASSSPPGTGGYEQY
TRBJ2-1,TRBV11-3,ASSLLRGEQF
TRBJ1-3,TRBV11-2,ASSLSIEVSSGNTIY
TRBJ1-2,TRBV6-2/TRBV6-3,ASSCGFANYGYT
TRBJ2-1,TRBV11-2,ASSVRQIAGNNEQF
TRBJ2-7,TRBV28,ASNNGDSPYEQY
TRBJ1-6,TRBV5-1,ASSFRSAARDSPLH
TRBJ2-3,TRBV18,ASSGVEQSTDTQY
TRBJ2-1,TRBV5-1,ASSRARERNNEQF
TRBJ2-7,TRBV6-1,ASSAASGNNEQY
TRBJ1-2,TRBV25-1,ASSENRQVGYT
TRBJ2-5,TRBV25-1,ASRKGGAGETQY
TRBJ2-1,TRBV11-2,ASSLQAGGFYNEQF
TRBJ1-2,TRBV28,ASSLSPDGYT
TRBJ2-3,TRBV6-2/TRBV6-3,ASSLTGGQEDTQY
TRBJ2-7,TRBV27,ASSSSPSYEQY
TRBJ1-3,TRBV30,AWSRTGHSGNTIY
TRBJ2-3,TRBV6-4,ASTLHTGGRAQY
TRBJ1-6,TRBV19,ASSLPRPDSPLH
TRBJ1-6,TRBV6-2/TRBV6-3,ASTHTGQGRSPLH
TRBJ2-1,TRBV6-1,ASSSGGRSYNEQF
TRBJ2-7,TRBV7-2,ASSTTGTTYEQY
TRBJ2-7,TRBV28,ASSLYRGAYEQY
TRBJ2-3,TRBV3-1,ASSHAADTQY
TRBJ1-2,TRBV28,ASGRYGYT
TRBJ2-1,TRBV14,ASSQGAGRIYNEQF
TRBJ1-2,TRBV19,ASSIEDEFYGYT
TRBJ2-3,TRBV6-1,ASSDGDADTQY
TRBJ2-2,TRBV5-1,ASSYGQEGLGELF
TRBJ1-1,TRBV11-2,ASSLYHLVNTEAF
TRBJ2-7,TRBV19,ASSRYGQGAYEQY
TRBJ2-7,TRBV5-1,ASSPGATYEQY
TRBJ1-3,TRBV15,ATSRDVTATGNTIY
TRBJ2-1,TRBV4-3,ASSPLASSYNEQF
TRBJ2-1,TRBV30,AWSLGHNEQF
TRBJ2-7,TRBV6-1,ASSEPGDGTYEQY
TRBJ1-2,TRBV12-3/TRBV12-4,ASSFDNEGGYT
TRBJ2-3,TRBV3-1,ASSLFSGGSADTQY
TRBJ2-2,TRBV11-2,ASSSRTTGELF
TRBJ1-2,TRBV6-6,ASSYSPGANYGYT
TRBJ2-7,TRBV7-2,ASKDYLGDEQY
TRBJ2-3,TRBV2,ASSERPGLRDTQY
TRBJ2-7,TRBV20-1,SAIPRDQSSYEQY
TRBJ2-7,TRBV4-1,ASSRDFLYEQY